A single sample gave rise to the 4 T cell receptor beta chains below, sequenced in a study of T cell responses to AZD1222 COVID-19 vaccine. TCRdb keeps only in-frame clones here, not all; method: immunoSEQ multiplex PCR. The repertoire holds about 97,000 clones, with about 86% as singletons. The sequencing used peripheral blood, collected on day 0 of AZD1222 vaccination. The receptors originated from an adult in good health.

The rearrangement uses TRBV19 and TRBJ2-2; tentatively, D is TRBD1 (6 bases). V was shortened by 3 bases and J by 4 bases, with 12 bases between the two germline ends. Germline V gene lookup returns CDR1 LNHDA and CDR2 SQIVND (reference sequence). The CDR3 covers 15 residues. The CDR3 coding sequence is TGTGCCAGTAGTATGGCAGGGGCTGGCACCGGGGAGCTGTTTTTT. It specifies CASSMAGAGTGELFF. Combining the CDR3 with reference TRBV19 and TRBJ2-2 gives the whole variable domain DGGITQSPKYLFRKEGQNVTLSCEQNLNHDAMYWYRQDPGQGLRLIYYSQIVNDFQKGDIAEGYSVSREKKESFPLTVTSAQKNPTAFYLCASSMAGAGTGELFFGEGSRLTVL.

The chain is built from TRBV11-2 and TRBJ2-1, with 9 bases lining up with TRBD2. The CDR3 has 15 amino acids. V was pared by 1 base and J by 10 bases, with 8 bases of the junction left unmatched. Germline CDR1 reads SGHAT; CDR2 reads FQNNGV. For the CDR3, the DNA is TGTGCCAGCAGCTTAGGGCTAGCGGGGAATGGAGAGCAGTTCTTC. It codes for CASSLGLAGNGEQFF.

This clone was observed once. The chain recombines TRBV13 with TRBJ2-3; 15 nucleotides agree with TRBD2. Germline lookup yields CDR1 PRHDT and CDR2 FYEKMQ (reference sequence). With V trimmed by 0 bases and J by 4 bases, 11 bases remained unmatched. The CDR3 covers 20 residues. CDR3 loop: CASSLGRRTSGRALPDTQYF. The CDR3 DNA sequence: TGTGCCAGCAGCTTAGGACGACGGACTAGCGGGAGGGCCCTCCCAGATACGCAGTATTTT.

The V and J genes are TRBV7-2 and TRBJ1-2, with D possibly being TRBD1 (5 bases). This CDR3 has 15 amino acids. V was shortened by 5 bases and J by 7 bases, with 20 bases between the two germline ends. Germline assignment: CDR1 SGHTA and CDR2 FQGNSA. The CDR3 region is CASSPPGRVPTGYTF. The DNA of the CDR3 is TGTGCCAGCAGCCCGCCCGGCAGGGTACCTACTGGCTACACCTTC.